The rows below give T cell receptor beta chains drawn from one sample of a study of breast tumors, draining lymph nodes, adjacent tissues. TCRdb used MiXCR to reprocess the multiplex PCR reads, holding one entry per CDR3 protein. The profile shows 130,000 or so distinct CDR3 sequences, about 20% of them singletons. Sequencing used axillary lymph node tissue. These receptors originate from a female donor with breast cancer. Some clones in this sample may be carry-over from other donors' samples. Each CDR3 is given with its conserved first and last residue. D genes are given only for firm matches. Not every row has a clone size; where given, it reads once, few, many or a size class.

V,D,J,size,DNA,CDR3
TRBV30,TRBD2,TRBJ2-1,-,TGTGCCTGGAGTCTCGGGGGGAGCTACAATGAGCAGTTCTTC,CAWSLGGSYNEQFF
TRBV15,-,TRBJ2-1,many,TGTGCCACCAGCAGAGACCCGAGCTCCTACAATGAGCAGTTCTTC,CATSRDPSSYNEQFF
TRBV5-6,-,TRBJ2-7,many,TGTGCCAGCAGCCCAGGACGGGGGTTCTACGAGCAGTACTTC,CASSPGRGFYEQYF
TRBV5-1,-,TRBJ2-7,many,TGCGCCAGCAGCTTGGCAGGGAGGAGGGGGTACGAGCAGTACTTC,CASSLAGRRGYEQYF
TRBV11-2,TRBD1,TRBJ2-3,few,TGTGCCAGCAGCTTAGACAGGGGGCAAAATACGCAGTATTTT,CASSLDRGQNTQYF
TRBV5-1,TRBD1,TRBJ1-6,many,TGCGCCAGCAGCCCGGGACAGGGGGTAGCTTCACCCCTCCACTTT,CASSPGQGVASPLHF
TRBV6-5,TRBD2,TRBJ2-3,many,TGTGCCAGCAGTTCAGCGGGAGTATCAGATACGCAGTATTTT,CASSSAGVSDTQYF
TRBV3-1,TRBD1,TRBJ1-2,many,TGTGCCAGCAGCCCCCCGCAGGGGGATTACTATGGCTACACCTTC,CASSPPQGDYYGYTF
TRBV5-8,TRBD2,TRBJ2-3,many,TGTGCCAGCAGCCCGGGACTAGCGGGAGTAGGGGCTAGCACAGATACGCAGTATTTT,CASSPGLAGVGASTDTQYF
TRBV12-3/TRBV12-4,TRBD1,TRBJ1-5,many,TGTGCCAGCAGTGGGACAGGTACAAATCAGCCCCAGCATTTT,CASSGTGTNQPQHF
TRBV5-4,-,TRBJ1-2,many,TGTGCCAGCACCCTACCGGGGTCTAACTATGGCTACACCTTC,CASTLPGSNYGYTF
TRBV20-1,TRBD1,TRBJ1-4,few,TGCAGTGCTCGTCCCCCGGGCAGGGGGGCAAAACTGTTTTTT,CSARPPGRGAKLFF
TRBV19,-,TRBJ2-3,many,TGTGCCAGTACCTCTAGTTGGGGGAACACAGATACGCAGTATTTT,CASTSSWGNTDTQYF
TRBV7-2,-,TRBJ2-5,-,TGTACCAGCAGCTTAGGAGGCTGGGAGACCCAGTACTTC,CTSSLGGWETQYF
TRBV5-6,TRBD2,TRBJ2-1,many,TGTGCCAGCAGTCCCACAGGGTATTTGGCTAGCGGGAGCTACTACAATGAGCAGTTCTTC,CASSPTGYLASGSYYNEQFF
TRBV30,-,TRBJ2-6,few,TGTGCCTGGCGGAGTTCGGTTGGCGTTTACTCTGGGGCCAACGTCCTGACTTTC,CAWRSSVGVYSGANVLTF
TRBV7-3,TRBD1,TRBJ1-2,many,TGTGCCAGCAGCTTAGGGGGGACAGGGACACGAGGCTACACCTTC,CASSLGGTGTRGYTF
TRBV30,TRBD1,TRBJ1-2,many,TGTGCGACAGGGGTCTATGGCTACACCTTC,CATGVYGYTF
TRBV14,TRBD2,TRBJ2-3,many,TGTGCCAGCAGCCAAGCGGGGCTAGCGGGGGCCACCCCAGATACGCAGTATTTT,CASSQAGLAGATPDTQYF
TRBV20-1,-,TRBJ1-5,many,TGCAGTGCTAGAGATCGGATTGGTAGGGCAGTAGGTCAGCCCCAGCATTTT,CSARDRIGRAVGQPQHF
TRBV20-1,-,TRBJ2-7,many,TGCAGTGCAGTCCCCGGAGGCTACGAGCAGTACTTC,CSAVPGGYEQYF
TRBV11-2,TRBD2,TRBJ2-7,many,TGTGCCAGCTCCCTAGCGGGACTACACTACGAGCAGTACTTC,CASSLAGLHYEQYF
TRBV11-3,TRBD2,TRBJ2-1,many,TGTGCCAGCAGCTTAGTAGCGGGAGAAAAAAATGAGCAGTTCTTC,CASSLVAGEKNEQFF
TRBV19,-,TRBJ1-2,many,TGTGCCAGTACCACTATCACGGGACATCTCTCAATGACCTTC,CASTTITGHLSMTF
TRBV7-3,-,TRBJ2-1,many,TGTGCCAGCAGCTTAACTAGCGGTCTCCCCTACAATGAGCAGTTCTTC,CASSLTSGLPYNEQFF
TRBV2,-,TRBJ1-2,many,TGTGCCAGCCCCCGGGGGAACTATGGCTACACCTTC,CASPRGNYGYTF
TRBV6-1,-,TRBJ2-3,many,TGTGCCAGCAGTGCGACAATTAGCACAGATACGCAGTATTTT,CASSATISTDTQYF
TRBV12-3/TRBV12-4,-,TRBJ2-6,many,TGTGCCAGCAGCTACTACCGACAGGAGGGAAGCTCTGGGGCCAACGTCCTGACTTTC,CASSYYRQEGSSGANVLTF
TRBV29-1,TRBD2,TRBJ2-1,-,TGCAGCGTACGCTCCGGGACTAGCGGGAGGGCCGATAATGAGCAGTTCTTC,CSVRSGTSGRADNEQFF
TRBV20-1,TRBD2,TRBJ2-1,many,TGCAGTGCTTGGGCGACTAGCGGGAGTTATGAGCAGTTCTTC,CSAWATSGSYEQFF
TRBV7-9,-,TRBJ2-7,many,TGTGCCAGCAGCCCGGTCGCAGGTCCCTACGAGCAGTACTTC,CASSPVAGPYEQYF
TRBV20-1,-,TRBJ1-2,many,TGCAGTGCCTGGGCGCGGGCCGGCTACACCTTC,CSAWARAGYTF
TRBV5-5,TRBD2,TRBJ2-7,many,TGTGCCAGCAGCTTGAATGTTCTAGCGGGATTGAGCGAGCAGTACTTC,CASSLNVLAGLSEQYF
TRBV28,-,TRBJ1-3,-,TGTGCCAGCAGTTTGGGAACCCAATTCTCTGGAAACACCATATATTTT,CASSLGTQFSGNTIYF
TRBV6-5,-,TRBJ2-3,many,TGTGCCAGCAGTTCCTCTAGCTTTAGCACAGATACGCAGTATTTT,CASSSSSFSTDTQYF
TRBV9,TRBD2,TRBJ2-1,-,TGTGCCAGCAGCGTAACTAGCGGGTGTATGGATGAGCAGTTCTTC,CASSVTSGCMDEQFF
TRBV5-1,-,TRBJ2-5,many,TGCGCCAGCAGCTTGTCTGGGGGCGAGACCCAGTACTTC,CASSLSGGETQYF
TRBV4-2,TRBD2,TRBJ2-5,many,TGTGCCAGCAGCCCGGGGGGGACCCAGTACTTC,CASSPGGTQYF
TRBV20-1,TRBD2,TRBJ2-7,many,TGCAGTGCTAGATCCCCTGGGGGGGGGACCTACGAGCAGTACTTC,CSARSPGGGTYEQYF